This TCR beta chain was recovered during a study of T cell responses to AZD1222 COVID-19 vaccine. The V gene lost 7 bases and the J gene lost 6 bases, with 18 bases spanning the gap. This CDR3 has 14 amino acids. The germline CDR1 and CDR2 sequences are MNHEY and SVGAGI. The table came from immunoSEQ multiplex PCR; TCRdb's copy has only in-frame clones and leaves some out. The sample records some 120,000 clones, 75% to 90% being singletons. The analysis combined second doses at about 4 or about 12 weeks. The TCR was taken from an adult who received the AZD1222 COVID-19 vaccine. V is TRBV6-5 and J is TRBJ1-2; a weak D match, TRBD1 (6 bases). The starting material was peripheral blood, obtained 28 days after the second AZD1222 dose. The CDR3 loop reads CASKYTGTRNGYTF. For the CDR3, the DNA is TGTGCCAGCAAATACACAGGGACTCGTAATGGCTACACCTTC.